This T cell receptor beta chain emerged from a study of blood T cell repertoires in COVID-19. About the research overall: COVID-19 samples from acute and convalescent phases originated in the United States, Italy and Spain. In each case, the material was cDNA or gDNA derived from T cells, B-cell-depleted T cells, or PBMCs.

CDR1 and CDR2 (germline): SGDLS, YYNGEE. V was pared by 4 bases and J by 1 base, with 13 bases between. The length of the CDR3 is 15 residues. Per the original methods: Researchers report that nucleated cell counts were estimated from reference gene primer amplification. Repertoires were generated with immunoSEQ multiplex PCR, while TCRdb's copy carries only in-frame clones and drops some. V, J and clone size are taken as reported in that table, and D and trimming were inferred from the DNA itself. The sample lists tens of thousands of clones; 70% to 90% were seen once. This chain joins TRBV9 and TRBJ2-3, with D unresolved. The specimen was peripheral blood. The sequence was collected from a man younger than 45 with acute or convalescent COVID-19. In nucleotides, the CDR3 is TGTGCCAGCAGCCGCCAACCTAGACGCACAGATACGCAGTATTTT. Its translation: CASSRQPRRTDTQYF.